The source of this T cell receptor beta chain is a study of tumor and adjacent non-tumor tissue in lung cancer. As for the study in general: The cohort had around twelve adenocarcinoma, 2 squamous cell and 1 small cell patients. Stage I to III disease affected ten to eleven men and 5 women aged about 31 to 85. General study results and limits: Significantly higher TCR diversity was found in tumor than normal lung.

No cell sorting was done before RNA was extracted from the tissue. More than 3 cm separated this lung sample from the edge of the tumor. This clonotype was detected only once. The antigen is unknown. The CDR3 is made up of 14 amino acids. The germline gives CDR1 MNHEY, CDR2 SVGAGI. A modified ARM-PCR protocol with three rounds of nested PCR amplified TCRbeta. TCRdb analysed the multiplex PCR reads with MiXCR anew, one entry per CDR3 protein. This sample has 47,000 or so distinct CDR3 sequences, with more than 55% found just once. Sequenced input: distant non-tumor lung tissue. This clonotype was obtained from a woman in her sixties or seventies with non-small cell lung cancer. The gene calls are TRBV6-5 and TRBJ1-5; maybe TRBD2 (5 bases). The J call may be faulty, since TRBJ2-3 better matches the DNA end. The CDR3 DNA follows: TGTGCCAGCAGTTACGAGGGTCCCCACCAGCCCCAGTATTTT. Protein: CASSYEGPHQPQYF.